The sequence of this T cell receptor (beta chain) was determined in a study of T cells in localized non-small cell lung cancer (dated by TCRdb to the early 2020s). Looking at the study overall: T cell repertoires of a few hundred early-stage NSCLC patients were analyzed, with tumors being compared against uninvolved tumor-adjacent lungs. The cohort comprised 200 to 300 treatment-naïve NSCLC patients with resected, localized lung tumors. The mean age of the NSCLC patients was 50 to 85 years, with 120 to 150 men and around 99 women. Study-wide findings and limitations: Because the study design was exploratory, TCR variables were selected using unadjusted p-values without false-discovery rate correction. A median of about 50 of the top 100 tumor clones turned up in the paired uninvolved adjacent lung, and around 27 of those clones also ranked among the top 100 of that same adjacent lung. Uninvolved tumor-adjacent lung showed the highest T cell clonality, higher than tumor, which suggests more focused antigenic responses in the adjacent lung. Because multi-region tumor sequencing was not performed, intratumor heterogeneity could not be ruled out. Longer overall survival was associated with higher T cell density in blood, whereas shorter survival was associated with higher clonality in adjacent lung.

TCR beta CDR3 regions were sequenced from DNA using the immunoSEQ Assay. The original methods were these. T cell density was computed as TCR beta template counts normalized to usable DNA estimated by amplifying housekeeping genes. Richness was estimated with the preseqR package, extrapolating to 400,000 templates for PBMC samples and 120,000 templates for tissue samples. Clonality was defined by subtracting Pielou's evenness from one. Differential abundance testing on productive amino-acid clonotypes, with a minimum total count of 5 and an alpha of 0.1, was used to identify tissue-enriched TCRs. Repertoire overlap between compartments was quantified with the Jaccard Index and Morisita Overlap Index. GLIPH grouped TCR beta CDR3s together with public tetramer-defined viral CDR3s, and a viral motif had to include at least three viral sequences and show V-gene enrichment. TCRdb took over this immuneACCESS table, retaining in-frame rearrangements with V and J assigned. Such tables are incomplete; in checked studies, under half of the missing clones stem from an unresolved V gene, and the remainder is unexplained. That table supplies the V and J calls and clone size; D and trimming were determined from the DNA. The sample table holds about 6,800 clones, of which around half were seen once. In total, the top ten clones hold approximately 4.2% of the sample.

As to this clone: Its antigen target is currently unknown. Base-call qualities are not available, and no considerably larger clone is one nucleotide away.

Ends trimmed: V by 1 base, J by 10 bases; bases unmatched to a gene: 12. Inclusive of the bounding cysteine and phenylalanine, the CDR3 is 16 residues long. The sequence is cut down to CDR3 DNA, 48 bases in frame from base 1. For CDR1 and CDR2, the germline V gene lists SGHDN and FVKESK. This sequence originates from a man between 35 and 75 years old with stage I lung adenocarcinoma. The source was lymph node tissue, collected before any cancer treatment. The chain employs TRBV14 and TRBJ2-1; TRBD2 fits 8 bases in the junction. Here the CDR3 is given as CASSQGSSGAGGEQFF. In nucleotide form, the sequence is TGTGCCAGCAGCCAAGGGAGTAGCGGGGCCGGGGGGGAGCAGTTCTTC.